The clone carrying this T cell receptor beta chain has just one count. Its antigen is currently unknown. Before the diagnostic colonoscopy, ulcerative colitis patients were free of immunosuppressive medication. This entry belongs to a study of pediatric ulcerative colitis. General study points: Blood-rectal clonal overlap within each person was significantly higher in ulcerative colitis patients than controls.

Produced via immunoSEQ multiplex PCR; TCRdb's table is partial and in-frame only. The sample yields 60,000 or so clones, 70% to 85% seen once. Germline CDR1 reads SGDLS; CDR2 reads YYNGEE. This CDR3 has 15 amino acids. Deletions cut 3 bases from V and 3 bases from J, with 12 bases between. The gene calls are TRBV9 and TRBJ1-4, with D possibly TRBD1 on 6 matching bases. The sequenced material came from blood. The TCR was taken from a boy aged 5-17 years with moderate ulcerative colitis. CDR3 DNA: TGTGCCAGCAGCGGCCCGGCAGGGGCTAATGAAAAACTGTTTTTT. Amino acid sequence: CASSGPAGANEKLFF.